This T cell receptor (beta chain) stems from a study of high-grade serous ovarian cancer treatment subgroups. As for the study in general: Samples averaged around 14,000 reads and thousands of unique TCR beta rearrangements.

Whole-study findings and limits: Repertoire similarity ranged about 0.095 to 0.79 between tumors of one patient.

Of note for this clone: Its antigen is as yet unknown.

Tumor tissue was taken before any definitive surgery or chemotherapy was given. Libraries were prepared by immunoSEQ multiplex PCR; TCRdb keeps only in-frame clonotypes and omits some of them. Among around 20,000 clones listed, roughly 80% were seen once. The germline CDR1 and CDR2 sequences are SGHVS and FQNEAQ. The germline V and J ends were trimmed by 2 bases and 5 bases, with 9 bases remaining between them. CDR3 size: 13 residues. This rearrangement joins TRBV7-8 to TRBJ1-1; D unclear. This TCR was sampled from a human donor with high-grade serous ovarian cancer. Specimen: tumor tissue. DNA of the CDR3: TGTGCCAGCAGCTTACCGGGGTGGACTGAAGCTTTCTTT. Protein product: CASSLPGWTEAFF.